Presented here are 6 T cell receptor beta chains from one specimen sequenced in a study of blood T cell repertoires in COVID-19. Assay: immunoSEQ multiplex PCR; the TCRdb copy retains only in-frame clones and omits some. The profile shows 65,000 to 100,000 clones, about 86% of them singletons. What was sequenced was peripheral blood. These receptor sequences come from a woman aged 80 or over with acute or convalescent COVID-19.

The V gene is TRBV10-3, the J gene TRBJ1-1; weak D call: TRBD1 (6 bases). The length of the CDR3 is 13 residues. Germline V gene data show CDR1 as ENHRY and CDR2 as SYGVKD. Between the trimmed V and J ends, which lost 4 bases and 9 bases, there was a span of 15 bases. This chain's CDR3 is CAISAGGAVKAFF. CDR3 DNA: TGTGCCATCAGTGCGGGGGGCGCGGTGAAAGCTTTCTTT.

The chain is built from TRBV9 and TRBJ2-1; TRBD2 agrees at 8 bases. The V segment lost 4 bases and the J segment 7 bases; nucleotides outside the gene matches: 7. CDR3 length: 14 residues. Germline CDR1 SGDLS, CDR2 YYNGEE. The CDR3 sequence is CASSTIPGGNEQFF. DNA for the CDR3: TGTGCCAGCAGCACTATACCGGGGGGGAATGAGCAGTTCTTC.

The CDR3 here is CASRKQGYEKLFF. In nucleotides, the CDR3 is TGTGCCAGTAGGAAACAGGGTTACGAAAAACTGTTTTTT. This chain joins TRBV19 and TRBJ1-4, with D possibly TRBD1 on 6 matching bases. Germline CDR1 and CDR2: LNHDA and SQIVND (reference sequence). The CDR3 runs 13 residues. V lost 6 bases to trimming and J lost 8 bases, with 13 bases between them.

The chain combines TRBV6-5 with TRBJ1-2; unclear D gene. The V and J ends lost 2 bases and 8 bases respectively, with 9 bases between them. Per germline, CDR1 MNHEY and CDR2 SVGAGI. CDR3 size: 12 residues. Here the CDR3 reads CASSYEGFGYTF. Written as DNA, the CDR3 is TGTGCCAGCAGTTACGAGGGATTCGGCTACACCTTC.

The J gene is TRBJ2-3, the V gene TRBV23-1; a possible D gene is TRBD2 (6 bases). Being an ORF, TRBV23-1 has a function that is uncertain. The V end was cut by 4 bases, the J end by 3 bases, with 14 bases between. The length of the CDR3 is 15 residues. The CDR3 coding sequence is TGCGCCAGCAGTCGAGGAGGGGAAAGGACAGATACGCAGTATTTT. This translates into CASSRGGERTDTQYF.

This chain joins TRBV5-4 and TRBJ2-7; weak D call: TRBD2 (6 bases). CDR1 SGHNT and CDR2 YYREEE come from the germline V gene (reference sequence). This CDR3 is 18 amino acids long. The V gene lost 0 bases and the J gene lost 5 bases, with 24 bases spanning the gap. The CDR3 region has the DNA TGTGCCAGCAGCTTGGGGAAGAGTAGTCGGGGGTTGGGAAACGAGCAGTACTTC. Its translation: CASSLGKSSRGLGNEQYF.